This TCR beta chain came from a study of T cell changes during pregnancy in multiple sclerosis. TCRdb keeps only in-frame clones here, not all; method: immunoSEQ multiplex PCR. This sample has roughly 72,000 clones; 94% occur once, and the top ten carry roughly 0.14%. Trimming took 3 bases from V and 0 from J, leaving 7 bases between them. This CDR3 is 14 amino acids long. CDR1 is SGHKS and CDR2 is YYEKEE in the germline V gene (reference sequence). The sample consisted of CD4+ T cells from peripheral blood mononuclear cells, taken after pregnancy. This chain uses TRBV5-5 with TRBJ2-4; no clear D gene. The receptor was isolated from a female donor with multiple sclerosis, enrolled in a pregnancy study. CDR3 in DNA: TGTGCCAGCAGCTCCGGTGTAGCCAAAAACATTCAGTACTTC. Its protein is CASSSGVAKNIQYF. Looking up the rest from reference TRBV5-5 and TRBJ2-4 gives the full variable domain: DAGVTQSPTHLIKTRGQQVTLRCSPISGHKSVSWYQQVLGQGPQFIFQYYEKEERGRGNFPDRFSARQFPNYSSELNVNALLLGDSALYLCASSSGVAKNIQYFGAGTRLSVL.